This entry concerns a single T cell receptor (beta chain). What it binds is unknown. This specimen belongs to a study of PD-1 blockade in classical Hodgkin lymphoma. Study overall: Administration of nivolumab to patients was at 3 mg/kg intravenously every 2 weeks. Overall study results and limits: Complete responders' diversity at baseline resembled that of newly diagnosed patients. Any patient who commenced nivolumab under 1 year after ASCT was excluded. The study found that TCR diversity rose significantly by C4D1 in CD4+ but not CD8+ cells.

No patient escaped relapse after autologous stem cell transplantation, and brentuximab vedotin exposure varied. The repertoire was sequenced with immunoSEQ multiplex PCR; TCRdb's copy has only in-frame clones and lacks some. This sample has 90,000 to 100,000 clones; roughly nine tenths occur once, and the top ten carry around a tenth. CDR1 MNHEY and CDR2 SVGAGI come from the germline V gene. CDR3 length: 15 amino acids. V dropped 2 bases and J dropped 2; count of bases not matched to a gene: 3. Sequenced here: peripheral blood mononuclear cells (PBMCs), sampled before the second cycle of nivolumab. The TCR comes from a human donor with classical Hodgkin lymphoma. V is TRBV6-5 and J is TRBJ2-5; 9 bases are a match to TRBD1. The CDR3 protein is CASSYDGTGQETQYF. DNA for the CDR3: TGTGCCAGCAGTTACGACGGGACAGGGCAAGAGACCCAGTACTTC.